This T cell receptor beta chain stems from a study of blood T cell repertoires in COVID-19. Only in-frame clones appear in the TCRdb table, and some are missing; sequencing was by immunoSEQ multiplex PCR. Here the sample spans 250,000 to 350,000 clones, around 86% being singletons. Germline CDR1 MNHNS, CDR2 SASEGT. Trimming took off 0 bases at V and 10 bases at J, with 13 bases between the two ends. CDR3 size: 13 residues. The V gene is TRBV6-1, the J gene TRBJ2-7, with TRBD2 as a possible D gene (5 bases). This TCR derives from a woman in her thirties or forties who had recovered from COVID-19. Sequenced input: peripheral blood. CDR3 region: CASSEAEERRQYF. The CDR3 DNA sequence: TGTGCCAGCAGTGAAGCGGAGGAGCGGAGACAGTACTTC.